The rows below give T cell receptor beta chains drawn from one sample of a study of PD-L1 blockade in urothelial cancer. TCRdb's copy holds only in-frame clones and misses some; the assay was immunoSEQ multiplex PCR. In the table there are approximately 34,000 clones, 84% of which are singletons. The input for sequencing was PBMCs, taken around atezolizumab (anti-PD-L1) treatment. The receptor source for this set is a man in his fifties or sixties with urothelial cancer. Each CDR3 is given with its conserved first and last residue. The D gene is left open where the match is weak. Where a row states a size, it is once, few, many or the class of an expanded clone; other rows omit it.

cdr3_nt	cdr3_aa	v_call	j_call	clone_size	d_call
TGTGCCAGTAGTATGAGTATCGGGTTTAATGAAAAACTGTTTTTT	CASSMSIGFNEKLFF	TRBV19	TRBJ1-4	-	-
TGCGCCAGCAGCCAAGCTCCGAGCTCTGGGGCCAACGTCCTGACTTTC	CASSQAPSSGANVLTF	TRBV4-1	TRBJ2-6	-	-
TGTGCCAGCAATAAACAGGGGGTCACTGAAGCTTTCTTT	CASNKQGVTEAFF	TRBV6-5	TRBJ1-1	-	TRBD1
TGCGCCAGCAGCTCTACAGGGGCCGGGGCCAACGTCCTGACTTTC	CASSSTGAGANVLTF	TRBV5-1	TRBJ2-6	-	TRBD1
TGTGCCAGCAGCTTAGTTCTGGGGCGGAATTCACCCCTCCACTTT	CASSLVLGRNSPLHF	TRBV7-9	TRBJ1-6	-	-
TGTGCCAGCAACCGGGACTCGAATTCACCCCTCCACTTT	CASNRDSNSPLHF	TRBV6-5	TRBJ1-6	-	-
TGTGCCAGCAGCTATAGTCAGGGGGCGTATTATGGCTACACCTTC	CASSYSQGAYYGYTF	TRBV5-5	TRBJ1-2	-	TRBD1
TGTGCCAGCAGCCACCCCCCCGAGGGCCACGAGCAGTACTTC	CASSHPPEGHEQYF	TRBV11-2	TRBJ2-7	-	-
TGTGCCAGCAGCGCCCGGACTATATCGAACACCGGGGAGCTGTTTTTT	CASSARTISNTGELFF	TRBV9	TRBJ2-2	-	-
TGCGCCAGCAGTCCCTCCTCCTACGAGCAGTACTTC	CASSPSSYEQYF	TRBV5-1	TRBJ2-7	-	-
TGTGCCAGCAGCCCCCCCCGGCGGGGCGCGTCCGGGGAGCTGTTTTTT	CASSPPRRGASGELFF	TRBV9	TRBJ2-2	-	-
TGTGCCGGAAGGGGGGGGGCACGCGAAAAACTGTTTTTT	CAGRGGAREKLFF	TRBV5-3	TRBJ1-4	-	-
TGTGCCTGGAGTGTACGGAGCGGCGGCGGGGACATTCAGTACTTC	CAWSVRSGGGDIQYF	TRBV30	TRBJ2-4	-	-
TGTGCCAGCAGGAAGAGACAGGAGGCAGGAACCCAGTACTTC	CASRKRQEAGTQYF	TRBV7-8	TRBJ2-5	-	-
TGTGCCAGCAGATCCGCCCCGGGAAGTGGCTATGGCTACACCTTC	CASRSAPGSGYGYTF	TRBV7-9	TRBJ1-2	few	-
TGTGCCAGCAGCTTAGGTCTGGGGGCCGGTCAGCCCCAGCATTTT	CASSLGLGAGQPQHF	TRBV11-2	TRBJ1-5	-	-
TGCAGTGCTAGAGTCGAAGGGGTCAGGTATTTC	CSARVEGVRYF	TRBV20-1	TRBJ2-7	few	-
TGCGCCAGCAGCTCGGGCAGGGCAGGGTCCTACGAGCAGTACTTC	CASSSGRAGSYEQYF	TRBV4-3	TRBJ2-7	-	-
TGTGCCAGCAGTTTAACAGGGGCAGTAGAGACCCAGTACTTC	CASSLTGAVETQYF	TRBV27	TRBJ2-5	once	TRBD1
TGTGCCAGCAGTTTAGGTGGGCGGGATATCATCTACGAGCAGTACTTC	CASSLGGRDIIYEQYF	TRBV6-6	TRBJ2-7	-	-
TGTGCCAGCAGCTATAAAACGACAGGGGCGGGGGAGACCCAGTACTTC	CASSYKTTGAGETQYF	TRBV5-4	TRBJ2-5	-	TRBD1
TGTGCCAGCAGAGGCGGGGCGGCTGGAGAGCAGTACTTC	CASRGGAAGEQYF	TRBV6-5	TRBJ2-7	-	-
TGTGCCAGCAGACAGGGGTATGGCTACACCTTC	CASRQGYGYTF	TRBV2	TRBJ1-2	-	TRBD1
TGTGCCAGCAGGCTAGCGGGAGAGCGAACCGGGGAGCTGTTTTTT	CASRLAGERTGELFF	TRBV7-9	TRBJ2-2	once	TRBD2
TGTGCCAGCAGTGTGGAAGGGGGAAACGAGCAGTACTTC	CASSVEGGNEQYF	TRBV6-4	TRBJ2-7	-	-
TGTGCCAGCAGCCCCACGCGGGGCTCCTACAATGAGCAGTTCTTC	CASSPTRGSYNEQFF	TRBV9	TRBJ2-1	-	-
TGTGCCAGTAGTAGGCAGGGAACCTACAATGAGCAGTTCTTC	CASSRQGTYNEQFF	TRBV19	TRBJ2-1	-	-
TGTGCCAGCAGCTTAGGGGGGGGCCCTGCCACTGAAGCTTTCTTT	CASSLGGGPATEAFF	TRBV7-9	TRBJ1-1	-	-
TGTGCCAGCAGTACCCGACAGGGAAAAGATGAGCAGTTCTTC	CASSTRQGKDEQFF	TRBV27	TRBJ2-1	once	TRBD1
TGTGCCAGCAGGGACAGCACTAGCACAGATACGCAGTATTTT	CASRDSTSTDTQYF	TRBV6-1	TRBJ2-3	many	-
TGTGCCAGCAGCTTAGAGAGTCATACGCGGTACTTC	CASSLESHTRYF	TRBV7-9	TRBJ2-7	-	-
TGTGCCAGCTCACCCCGAGGTACGGGAGTCATGGACAATGAGCAGTTCTTC	CASSPRGTGVMDNEQFF	TRBV18	TRBJ2-1	once	-
TGTGCCAGCGCCCCCGAGCTAGGTCAAGCCCAGCATTTT	CASAPELGQAQHF	TRBV2	TRBJ1-5	-	-
TGTGCCAGCGGTCCGAGCTCCTACGAGCAGTACTTC	CASGPSSYEQYF	TRBV6-5	TRBJ2-7	-	-
TGTGCCAGCAGCCTAGACTTCTCCTACGAGCAGTACTTC	CASSLDFSYEQYF	TRBV7-9	TRBJ2-7	-	-
TGTGCCAGCAGCTTCCGGGACTCCCGCACAGATACGCAGTATTTT	CASSFRDSRTDTQYF	TRBV7-6	TRBJ2-3	-	-
TGTGCCAGCAGCTTAGGTGGGACACTCTACAATGAGCAGTTCTTC	CASSLGGTLYNEQFF	TRBV11-2	TRBJ2-1	once	-
TGTGCCAGCAGTTGGACAGCCTACGAGCAGTACTTC	CASSWTAYEQYF	TRBV28	TRBJ2-7	-	-
TGTGCCAGCAGCCAAGGCCCATCGGGTTACCAAGAGACCCAGTACTTC	CASSQGPSGYQETQYF	TRBV14	TRBJ2-5	-	-
TGTGCCAGCAGCCAAGGGGTTGCGGTTAGGTCCTACAATGAGCAGTTCTTC	CASSQGVAVRSYNEQFF	TRBV14	TRBJ2-1	-	-
TGTGCCAGTAGCGACATCAGAACGTCTGGGGCCAACGTCCTGACTTTC	CASSDIRTSGANVLTF	TRBV19	TRBJ2-6	-	-
TGCGCCAGCAGCTTGTCGTCTAGCGGCACAGATACGCAGTATTTT	CASSLSSSGTDTQYF	TRBV5-1	TRBJ2-3	-	-
TGTGCCAGCAGCCAAGGACTGCGGGAGCTCGACGAGCAGTACTTC	CASSQGLRELDEQYF	TRBV5-8	TRBJ2-7	-	TRBD2
TGTGCCAGCAGCCCGGTAGGGTCTAGCGGGGTCGGTGAGCAGTTCTTC	CASSPVGSSGVGEQFF	TRBV7-6	TRBJ2-1	-	TRBD2
TGCGCCAGCAGAGGGACACAGGGTCAGGGAGCTCGGGAGCAGTACTTC	CASRGTQGQGAREQYF	TRBV10-2	TRBJ2-7	-	-
TGTGCCAGTAGTTTAGGACTATCCGGAGGGGAGACCCAGTACTTC	CASSLGLSGGETQYF	TRBV19	TRBJ2-5	-	-
TGTGCTAGTGGTCCCAATGATGGGAGGGCCTCAAGCACAGATACGCAGTATTTT	CASGPNDGRASSTDTQYF	TRBV12-5	TRBJ2-3	-	TRBD2
TGTGCCATCAGTGAGTCGAAGGGACTAGGGCATCGCGAGCAGTACTTC	CAISESKGLGHREQYF	TRBV10-3	TRBJ2-7	-	TRBD2